This TCR beta chain derives from a study of shared clonotypes between healthy human individuals (dated by TCRdb to the early 2020s). The study in broad terms: The cohort included a few men and a couple of women between 18 and 49 years of age. For each donor, CD4 naive and CD4 memory were each given three plates, CD8 naive was given two plates, and CD8 memory was given one plate. To estimate repertoire size and how much clonotype sharing occurs between individuals, the study deeply sequenced the blood TCR repertoires of five healthy adults. Different laboratories and diverse techniques were used to prepare libraries and sequence TCR repertoires, to increase sequencing depth and limit assay-specific biases. Leukapheresis yielded between about 0.9 and 9 billion PBMCs per donor.

Here is what the overall study found, with its caveats: Based on pairwise subsampling, the degree of clonotype sharing among donors was expected to be affected by sequencing depth. Naive subsets generally had larger estimated clonotype richness than memory subsets did. Rarefaction of sorted-subset datasets indicated incomplete sequencing despite the large sequencing depth. The small number of donors limited the genetic and exposure-history diversity represented. When a handful of donors were compared, the shared fraction of clonotypes was about 5.5% for naive CD4, approximately 3.5% for naive CD8, about 2.5% for memory CD4, and 0.35% to 0.5% for memory CD8. Sampling was restricted to blood, and TCR repertoires in tissue are likely to differ from TCR repertoires in blood. Clonotypes shared by all four sorted-subset donors showed higher generation probabilities than non-shared clonotypes.

Donors were healthy HIV-negative adults with no recently reported acute infections or vaccinations. All donors were Caucasian adults living in Nashville, Tennessee, USA. CD4+ T cells were enriched by magnetic negative selection, after which naive cells were positively selected on CD45RA and the negative fraction was taken as the memory subset. After blood collection by leukapheresis, PBMCs were isolated using Ficoll-Histopaque density gradient centrifugation and then cryopreserved in the vapor phase of liquid nitrogen. Purity and quantity of every magnetically sorted T cell population were checked by analytical flow cytometry. From each sorted fraction, genomic DNA was isolated and quantified by UV absorbance on a Nanodrop 2000c. Using the deep immunoSEQ assay, multiplex PCR amplified TCR CDR3 regions from genomic DNA. Extracted genomic DNA from each cell subset was spread evenly across all wells of several immunoSEQ 96-well plates, with each plate serving as a replicate. Each replicate PCR for sorted subsets received approximately 220 ng genomic DNA, equal to 30,000 or so T cell genomes. The purified libraries were quantified using a Qubit 3.0 fluorometer, sized with a Bioanalyzer 2100, and then quantified again using the KAPA Library Quantification kit. Every immunoSEQ 96-well plate was sequenced on a dedicated single-read 150-cycle Illumina NextSeq 550 flow cell. Per the original workflow: The immunoSEQ output contained only junctional sequences without quality scores, so filtering could not match that applied to full-length reads. Sequences were annotated with PyIR, a Python wrapper for IgBLAST v1.9, using IMGT germline references to assign V/J genes and CDR3. Any read was removed if the V/J assignment was weak (E-value above 1e-6), the CDR3 was missing, or the read contained stop codons, out-of-frame junctions, or ambiguous translated residues. V3J clonotypes were defined by identical inferred V gene, J gene, and CDR3 amino acid sequence. The percentage overlap between two repertoires was calculated by dividing the number of shared unique clonotypes by the size of the smaller repertoire. Richness of each repertoire was evaluated using RTK rarefaction, the Chao1 estimator, and Recon v2.1 estimates of unobserved clonotypes. Generation probabilities for all TCRbeta clonotypes obtained by the gDNA method from a handful of donors were computed using OLGA. TCRdb obtained this table from immuneACCESS and retained in-frame rearrangements with V and J assigned. These tables miss some clones; where compared with another copy, unresolved V genes account for less than half of the shortfall, and the remainder is unexplained. V, J and clone size derive from that table, while D and trimming were established from the DNA sequence. The sample yields a few hundred thousand clones; just over 65% were counted once. Clones ranked in the top ten supply 8.5% to 14% of the sample.

Turning to this clone: What antigen it recognizes has not been identified. Nothing much larger sits one base from this clone, and base qualities are not available.

Sample: memory CD4+ T cells sorted from blood. The sample's cell subset or site label, decoded: CD45RA-negative fraction. The TCR sequence derives from a man aged 25 to 40 in good health.

The bases read TGTGCCAGCAGCTTTACCCATGAGCAGTTCTTC. Its protein reads: CASSFTHEQFF. The chain is encoded by TRBV5-4 joined to TRBJ2-1; the D gene is not confidently resolved. The junction shows trimming of 2 bases on V and 8 bases on J, plus 5 bases between the germline ends. The CDR3 starts with the cysteine, ends with the phenylalanine, and has 11 residues. Only the CDR3 DNA stays, 33 bases, in frame from base 1. CDR1 and CDR2 (SGHNT, YYREEE) derive from the germline V gene (reference sequence).